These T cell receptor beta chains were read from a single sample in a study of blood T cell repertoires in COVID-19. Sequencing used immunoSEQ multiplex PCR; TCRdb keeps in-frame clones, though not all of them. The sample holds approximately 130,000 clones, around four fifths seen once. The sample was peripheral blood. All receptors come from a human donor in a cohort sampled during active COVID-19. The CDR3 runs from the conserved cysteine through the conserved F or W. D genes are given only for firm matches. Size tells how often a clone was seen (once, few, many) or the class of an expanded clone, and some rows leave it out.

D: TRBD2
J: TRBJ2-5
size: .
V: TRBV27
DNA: TGTGCCAGCAGAACCTATAGCGGGAGGAGAGAGACCCAGTACTTC
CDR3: CASRTYSGRRETQYF

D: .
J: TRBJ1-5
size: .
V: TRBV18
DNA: TGTGCCAGCTCAATGACAGATAATCAGCCCCAGCATTTT
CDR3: CASSMTDNQPQHF

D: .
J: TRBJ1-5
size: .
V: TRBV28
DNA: TGTGCCAGCACCCGAGCGGCACAATATAGCAATCAGCCCCAGCATTTT
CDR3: CASTRAAQYSNQPQHF

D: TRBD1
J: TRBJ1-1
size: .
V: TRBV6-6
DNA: TGTGCCAGCGGGGACCAGGGGGTCGAAGCTTTCTTT
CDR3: CASGDQGVEAFF

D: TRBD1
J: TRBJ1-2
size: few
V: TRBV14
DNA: TGTGCCAGCAGCCAACAACCGGGACAGGGGGTCTTTGGCTATGGCTACACCTTC
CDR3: CASSQQPGQGVFGYGYTF

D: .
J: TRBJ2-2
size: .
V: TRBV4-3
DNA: TGCGCCAGCAGCCAAGCGACTTTCACCGGGGAGCTGTTTTTT
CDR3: CASSQATFTGELFF

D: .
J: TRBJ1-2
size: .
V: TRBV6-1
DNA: TGTGCCAGCAGTGAAGCCGGACACCCCTATGGCTACACCTTC
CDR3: CASSEAGHPYGYTF

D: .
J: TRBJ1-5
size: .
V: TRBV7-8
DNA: TGTGCCAGCAGCCCAATCCGGGGATCGCAGCCCCAGCATTTT
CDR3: CASSPIRGSQPQHF

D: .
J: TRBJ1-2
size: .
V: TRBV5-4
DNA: TGTGCCAGCAGCTTGGGCCTGGGAGCTAACTATGGCTACACCTTC
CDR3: CASSLGLGANYGYTF

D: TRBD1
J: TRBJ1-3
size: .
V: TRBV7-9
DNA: TGTGCCAGCAGCTTCGGACAGGCCTCTGGAAACACCATATATTTT
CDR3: CASSFGQASGNTIYF

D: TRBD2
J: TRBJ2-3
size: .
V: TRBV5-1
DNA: TGCGCCAGCCGGTTCCTAGCGGGCACAGATACGCAGTATTTT
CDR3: CASRFLAGTDTQYF

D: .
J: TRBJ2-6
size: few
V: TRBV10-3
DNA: TGTGCCATCAGTGATCGGGACATGAGCTCTGGGGCCAACGTCCTGACTTTC
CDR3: CAISDRDMSSGANVLTF

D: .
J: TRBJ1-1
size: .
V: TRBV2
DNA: TGTGCCAGCAGTGAAGTAGGGGCGCTGAACACTGAAGCTTTCTTT
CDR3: CASSEVGALNTEAFF

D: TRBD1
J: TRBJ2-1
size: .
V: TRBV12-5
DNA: TGTGCTAGTGGTTTGGGGGGGACAGGGTACAATGAGCAGTTCTTC
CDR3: CASGLGGTGYNEQFF

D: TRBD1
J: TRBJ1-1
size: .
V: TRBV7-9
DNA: TGTGCCAGCAGCTTAGAGACAGGGCTCACTGAAGCTTTCTTT
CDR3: CASSLETGLTEAFF

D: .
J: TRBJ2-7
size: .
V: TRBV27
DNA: TGTGCCAGCAGTTCGGGGGAGCAGACTACCGAGCAGTACTTC
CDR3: CASSSGEQTTEQYF

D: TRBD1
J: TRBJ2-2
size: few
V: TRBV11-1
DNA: TGTGCCAGCAGGCCGGGACAGGGGGCTCTCGGGGAGCTGTTTTTT
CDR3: CASRPGQGALGELFF

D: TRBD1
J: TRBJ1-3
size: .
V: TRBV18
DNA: TGTGCCAGCTCACCAGGGACAGGTACTGGAAACACCATATATTTT
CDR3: CASSPGTGTGNTIYF

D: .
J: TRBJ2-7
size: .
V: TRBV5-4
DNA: TGTGCCAGCAGCTTGTCAGGTTACGAGCAGTACTTC
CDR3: CASSLSGYEQYF

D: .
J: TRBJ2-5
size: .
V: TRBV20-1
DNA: TGCAGTGCTCGACTCCAAGAGACCCAGTACTTC
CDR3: CSARLQETQYF

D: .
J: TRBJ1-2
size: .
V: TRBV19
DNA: TGTGCCAGTAGTATCGGAGGACAGTTTGGCTACACCTTC
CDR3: CASSIGGQFGYTF

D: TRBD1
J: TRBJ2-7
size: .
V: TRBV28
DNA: TGTGCCAGCAGTCTATCCGGGACAGGCTACGAGCAGTACTTC
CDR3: CASSLSGTGYEQYF

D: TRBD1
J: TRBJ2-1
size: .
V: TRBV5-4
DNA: TGTGCCAGCAGCTTGGGGGGACAGGTCTTTGAGCAGTTCTTC
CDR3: CASSLGGQVFEQFF

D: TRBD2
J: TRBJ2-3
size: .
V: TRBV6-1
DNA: TGTGCCAGCAGTGACCTCCGAGCGGGGGGGCGGAGAGATACGCAGTATTTT
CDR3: CASSDLRAGGRRDTQYF

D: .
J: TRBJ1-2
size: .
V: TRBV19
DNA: TGTGCCAGTACCCTGACAGATCCTCTCAATGGCTACACCTTC
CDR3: CASTLTDPLNGYTF

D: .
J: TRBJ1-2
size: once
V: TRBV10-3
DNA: TGTGCCATCAGTGTTGGCAACCCCTATGGCTACACCTTC
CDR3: CAISVGNPYGYTF

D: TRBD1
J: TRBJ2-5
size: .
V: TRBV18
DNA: TGTGCCAGCTCACCACCTGGACAGGGAGGAGGGACCCAGTACTTC
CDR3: CASSPPGQGGGTQYF

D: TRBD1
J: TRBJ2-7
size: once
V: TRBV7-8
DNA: TGTGCCAGCAGCTCCCTACCCCGACAGGGACCTTTCTCCTACGAGCAGTACTTC
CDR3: CASSSLPRQGPFSYEQYF

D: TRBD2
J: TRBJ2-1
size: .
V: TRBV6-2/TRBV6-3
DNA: TGTGCCAGCAGTTACTGGACTAGCTATGAGCAGTTCTTC
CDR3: CASSYWTSYEQFF

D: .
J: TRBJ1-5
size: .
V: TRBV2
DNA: TGTGCCAGCAGTGAAACGGGAAGGGATCATCAGCCCCAGCATTTT
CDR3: CASSETGRDHQPQHF

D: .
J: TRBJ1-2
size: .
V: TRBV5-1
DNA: TGCGCCAGCAGCTTGTTTCCGGGTAACTATGGCTACACCTTC
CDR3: CASSLFPGNYGYTF

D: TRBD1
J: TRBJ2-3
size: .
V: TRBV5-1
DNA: TGCGCCAGCAGCTTGGCCTCTGGACAGGGGACAGATACGCAGTATTTT
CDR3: CASSLASGQGTDTQYF

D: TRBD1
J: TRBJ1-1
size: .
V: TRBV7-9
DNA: TGTGCCAGCAGCCCTAACGCAGGGACAGACTACAACACTGAAGCTTTCTTT
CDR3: CASSPNAGTDYNTEAFF

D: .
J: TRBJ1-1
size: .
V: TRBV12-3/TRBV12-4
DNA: TGTGCCAGTGTGTCCAGGAACACTGAAGCTTTCTTT
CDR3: CASVSRNTEAFF

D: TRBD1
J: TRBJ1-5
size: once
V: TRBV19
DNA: TGTGCCAGTAGTCCGACAGGGAACAATCAGCCCCAGCATTTT
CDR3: CASSPTGNNQPQHF

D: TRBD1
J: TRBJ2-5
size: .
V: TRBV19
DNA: TGTGCCAGTAGTACCGGACAGGGAGAAGGAGAGACCCAGTACTTC
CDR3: CASSTGQGEGETQYF

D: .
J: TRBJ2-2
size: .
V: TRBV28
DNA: TGTGCCAGCACCGACAGGCGGGGGCGAACCGGGGAGCTGTTTTTT
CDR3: CASTDRRGRTGELFF